The 18 T cell receptor beta chains below come from one sample, sequenced in a study of OX40 agonist ivuxolimab in advanced cancers. Generated by immunoSEQ multiplex PCR, the TCRdb table keeps only in-frame clones and is missing some. Among 83,000 or so clones listed, roughly 80% were seen once. The input for sequencing was CD4+ or CD8+ T cells sorted from blood, taken in a trial of the OX40 agonist ivuxolimab. The receptor set was obtained from an adult with an advanced solid tumor such as melanoma, head and neck, liver or kidney cancer.

This clone was seen once. V gene TRBV9 combines with J gene TRBJ1-3, with 7 bases that match TRBD1. Germline V gives CDR1 SGDLS, CDR2 YYNGEE. V lost 0 bases, J lost 4 bases, and 4 bases stayed unmatched. The CDR3 contains 15 residues. The CDR3 DNA is TGTGCCAGCAGCGTAGAACAGGGGTCAGGAAACACCATATATTTT. Translated: CASSVEQGSGNTIYF.

This clone was counted only a few times. The rearrangement joins TRBV6-1 to TRBJ1-4; 7 nucleotides align to TRBD1. The J segment lost 7 bases and the V segment lost 10 bases, leaving 9 bases of the junction unmatched. Germline CDR1 and CDR2: MNHNS and SASEGT. The CDR3 runs 13 residues. Written as DNA, the CDR3 is TGTGCCACCACAGGGGCCGGGGGTGAAAAACTGTTTTTT. Protein product: CATTGAGGEKLFF.

The V and J genes are TRBV4-2 and TRBJ2-5, with TRBD2 matching over 8 bases. Trimming cost V 0 bases and J 3 bases; bases outside gene matches: 6. Germline V gene sequence: CDR1 LGHNA, CDR2 YNFKEQ. The CDR3 loop spans 16 amino acids. The CDR3 DNA reads TGTGCCAGCAGCCAAGATAGGGAGCGGGGGAAAGAGACCCAGTACTTC. This sequence encodes CASSQDRERGKETQYF.

V is TRBV4-2 and J is TRBJ2-2, with D possibly TRBD1 on 5 matching bases. CDR1 and CDR2 (germline): LGHNA, YNFKEQ. The V and J ends lost 3 bases and 4 bases respectively, with 15 bases between them. CDR3 length equals 16 residues. In nucleotides, the CDR3 is TGTGCCAGCAGCCATCTTAAAAGGGGCCCCACCGGGGAGCTGTTTTTT. This translates into CASSHLKRGPTGELFF.

V is TRBV5-6 and J is TRBJ1-1, with 9 nucleotides matching TRBD1. This CDR3 has 15 amino acids. Germline loops: CDR1 SGHDT, CDR2 YYEEEE. With V trimmed by 0 bases and J by 5 bases, 5 bases remained unmatched. The CDR3 here is CASSLEQGARTEAFF. CDR3 nucleotides: TGTGCCAGCAGCTTGGAACAGGGGGCGCGTACTGAAGCTTTCTTT.

The chain recombines TRBV2 with TRBJ2-7, with D possibly being TRBD1 or TRBD2 (5 bases each). The ends were cut back, 7 bases at V and 13 bases at J, with 20 bases in the middle. This CDR3 has 12 amino acids. CDR1 is SNHLY and CDR2 is FYNNEI in the germline V gene. The CDR3 is CASNPQLGTVYF. Here the CDR3 DNA reads TGTGCCAGCAATCCCCAACTGGGGACGGTTTACTTC.

The chain employs TRBV5-1 and TRBJ2-2; 9 bases line up with TRBD1. Germline assignment: CDR1 SGHRS and CDR2 YFSETQ. With 1 base clipped from V and 7 bases from J, the junction kept 5 bases outside the gene matches. CDR3 length: 15 residues. The CDR3 nucleotides read TGCGCCAGCAGCTTGAACAGGGGGCAGGGCGGGGAGCTGTTTTTT. Protein: CASSLNRGQGGELFF.

This clone was seen just once. The V and J genes are TRBV5-1 and TRBJ1-2, with 7 nucleotides matching TRBD1. The CDR3 extends over 14 amino acids. Trimming took 6 bases from V and 4 from J; bases not matched to a gene: 9. The germline V gene encodes CDR1 SGHRS and CDR2 YFSETQ. This chain's CDR3 is CASTALTGAYGYTF. CDR3 coding DNA: TGCGCCAGCACCGCCCTAACAGGGGCCTATGGCTACACCTTC.

The chain recombines TRBV4-3 with TRBJ2-7; no definite D call. The ends were cut back, 1 base at V and 4 bases at J, with 8 bases in the middle. Germline V gene lookup returns CDR1 LGHNA and CDR2 YSLEER. This CDR3 has 13 residues. The CDR3 is CASSQVGSYEQYF. CDR3 nucleotide sequence: TGCGCCAGCAGCCAAGTGGGCAGTTACGAGCAGTACTTC.

The rearrangement joins TRBV5-1 to TRBJ1-1; unclear D gene. Germline V gene data show CDR1 as SGHRS and CDR2 as YFSETQ. This CDR3 has 13 residues. V lost 3 bases, J lost 4 bases, and 10 bases lay in between. The CDR3 nucleotides are TGCGCCAGCAGCTCCGGACGGATCACTGAAGCTTTCTTT. Protein sequence: CASSSGRITEAFF. The whole variable domain, filled in from reference TRBV5-1 and TRBJ1-1, reads KAGVTQTPRYLIKTRGQQVTLSCSPISGHRSVSWYQQTPGQGLQFLFEYFSETQRNKGNFPGRFSGRQFSNSRSEMNVSTLELGDSALYLCASSSGRITEAFFGQGTRLTVV.

The rearrangement uses TRBV18 and TRBJ2-1, with D possibly TRBD1 on 6 matching bases. Deletions cut 3 bases from V and 7 bases from J, with 16 bases between. Germline CDR1 is KGHSH and CDR2 is LQKENI. CDR3 length equals 15 residues. CDR3 bases: TGTGCCAGCTCACCGCAACAGGGATGGGTAAATGAGCAGTTCTTC. It codes for CASSPQQGWVNEQFF.

This clone was observed many times. The chain carries TRBV9 and TRBJ1-3; TRBD1 might be the D (5 bases). The germline V gene has CDR1 SGDLS and CDR2 YYNGEE. V gave up 4 bases and J gave up 4 bases, with 12 bases separating them. There are 14 residues in the CDR3. The CDR3 spells CASSPQGNGNTIYF. The CDR3 DNA reads TGTGCCAGCAGCCCGCAGGGTAACGGAAACACCATATATTTT. Complete variable domain (other parts from reference TRBV9 and TRBJ1-3): DSGVTQTPKHLITATGQRVTLRCSPRSGDLSVYWYQQSLDQGLQFLIQYYNGEERAKGNILERFSAQQFPDLHSELNLSSLELGDSALYFCASSPQGNGNTIYFGEGSWLTVV.

CDR3 DNA: TGTGCCAGCTCACCACAGAAAATTTCGAACACCGGGGAGCTGTTTTTT. Translating gives CASSPQKISNTGELFF. The chain is built from TRBV18 and TRBJ2-2; D gene unclear. The V end was cut by 1 base, the J end by 0 bases, with 9 bases between. The CDR3 consists of 16 residues. In germline, CDR1 is KGHSH, CDR2 LQKENI.

This clone came up once. The chain links TRBV20-1 to TRBJ2-5; no firm D call. The end of the DNA aligns better with TRBJ2-7, so the J call may be wrong. The germline CDR1 and CDR2 sequences are DFQATT and SNEGSKA (reference sequence). The CDR3 spans 11 residues. The chain's CDR3 is CSARDSYEQYF. CDR3 nucleotides: TGCAGTGCTAGAGATTCCTACGAGCAGTACTTC.

The genes are TRBV9 and TRBJ2-3; 15 bases map to TRBD2. The germline gives CDR1 SGDLS, CDR2 YYNGEE. Trimming removed 3 bases from V and 1 base from J; junction bases left unmatched: 12. The CDR3 has 20 residues. The CDR3: CASSEEGLAGGPRRTDTQYF. The CDR3 nucleotides are TGTGCCAGCAGCGAAGAAGGACTAGCGGGAGGGCCAAGACGCACAGATACGCAGTATTTT.

This rearrangement joins TRBV21-1 to TRBJ2-7; the table's D call, TRBD1, was not checked against the DNA. TRBV21-1 is described as a pseudogene. This CDR3 region has 14 residues. DNA of the CDR3: TGTGCCAGCAGCACTCGGGACATAGACTACGAGCAGTACTTC. Translating it yields CASSTRDIDYEQYF.

V gene TRBV7-6 combines with J gene TRBJ2-3, with a weak D call TRBD1 (6 bases). Trimming pared 5 bases from V and 1 base from J, leaving 10 bases between. Germline-derived CDR1 and CDR2 are SGHVS and FNYEAQ. The CDR3 extends over 14 amino acids. The CDR3 is CASSRDTRTDTQYF. CDR3 DNA sequence: TGTGCCAGCAGCCGGGACACCCGCACAGATACGCAGTATTTT. Based on the CDR3 plus reference TRBV7-6 and TRBJ2-3, the full variable domain is GAGVSQSPRYKVTKRGQDVALRCDPISGHVSLYWYRQALGQGPEFLTYFNYEAQQDKSGLPNDRFSAERPEGSISTLTIQRTEQRDSAMYRCASSRDTRTDTQYFGPGTRLTVL.

This clone is a singleton in its sample. The V call is TRBV19, the J call TRBJ2-1, with TRBD2 identical over 8 bases. The CDR3 length is 17 residues. Germline values: CDR1 LNHDA, CDR2 SQIVND (reference sequence). The junction had 9 bases not matched to a gene; V was cut back by 5 bases and J by 0 bases. DNA for the CDR3: TGTGCCAGTAGTCTCGTCGGGAGGGTAAGCTCCTACAATGAGCAGTTCTTC. Its translation: CASSLVGRVSSYNEQFF.